Below, one T cell receptor (beta chain) is given with its context. The antigen remains undetermined. Produced via immunoSEQ multiplex PCR; TCRdb's table is partial and in-frame only. There are some 110,000 clones in the sample; around 88% occur only once, and over 8.5% lies in the top ten. The CDR3 totals 16 residues. V lost 3 bases to trimming and J lost 4 bases; unmatched junction nucleotides: 7. The germline CDR1 and CDR2 sequences are SGHVS and FQNEAQ. These data originate in a study of T cell responses to AZD1222 COVID-19 vaccine. Study in general: Combined were second doses at about 4 or about 12 weeks. Study-wide findings and caveats: Nearly half of unique spike-specific TCRs reportedly avoided B.1.351 and B.1.1.7 mutated regions. Compared with day 0, the breadth and depth of the Spike-specific TCR repertoire rose significantly after two doses of AZD1222. Donors were largely white British and mainly female; clonal diversity was possibly underestimated.

V usage is TRBV7-8 and J usage is TRBJ1-2, with 11 bases identical to TRBD1. Sequences were derived from peripheral blood, sampled on day 0 of AZD1222 vaccination. This clonotype was obtained from an adult in good health. The DNA of the CDR3 is TGTGCCAGCAGCTTTTATGGGACAGGGGGTGGCTATGGCTACACCTTC. Protein product: CASSFYGTGGGYGYTF.